This record looks at one TCR beta chain sequence and its context. The antigen remains unidentified. The assay was immunoSEQ multiplex PCR, and TCRdb's table has in-frame clones only and misses some. This table holds some 100,000 clones, about 88% found once. This sample was included in a study of T cell responses to AZD1222 COVID-19 vaccine. Whole-study findings and limits: At baseline, seropositivity was found in only 5 to 7 AZD1222 recipients. White British people made up most donors, females outnumbered males, and clonal diversity was possibly underestimated.

The CDR3 is 15 residues long. Germline-derived CDR1 and CDR2 are MNHNY and SVGAGI (reference sequence). Trimming shortened V by 0 bases and J by 3 bases, and 9 bases separated the two germline ends. This clonotype originated in an adult in good health. Sequencing was performed on peripheral blood, taken on day 0 of AZD1222 vaccination. The rearrangement joins TRBV6-6 to TRBJ1-5; possible D gene TRBD1, 6 bases. The CDR3 is CASSYSGTNNQPQHF. The CDR3 region has the DNA TGTGCCAGCAGTTACTCCGGGACAAACAATCAGCCCCAGCATTTT.